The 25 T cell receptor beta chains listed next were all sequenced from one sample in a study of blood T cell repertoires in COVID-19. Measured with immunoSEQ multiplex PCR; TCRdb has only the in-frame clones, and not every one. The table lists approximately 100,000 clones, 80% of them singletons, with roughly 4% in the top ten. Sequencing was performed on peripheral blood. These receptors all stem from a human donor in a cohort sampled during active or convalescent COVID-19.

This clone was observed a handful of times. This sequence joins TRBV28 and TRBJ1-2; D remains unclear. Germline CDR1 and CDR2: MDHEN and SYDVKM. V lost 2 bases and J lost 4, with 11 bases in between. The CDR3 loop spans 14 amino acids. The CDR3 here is CASSLGVVFYGYTF. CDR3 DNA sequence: TGTGCCAGCAGTTTAGGAGTGGTCTTCTATGGCTACACCTTC.

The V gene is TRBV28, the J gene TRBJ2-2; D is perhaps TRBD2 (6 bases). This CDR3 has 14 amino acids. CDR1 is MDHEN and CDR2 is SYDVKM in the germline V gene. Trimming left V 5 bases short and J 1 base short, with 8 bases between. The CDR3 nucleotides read TGTGCCAGCAGTATGGGGGGGAACACCGGGGAGCTGTTTTTT. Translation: CASSMGGNTGELFF.

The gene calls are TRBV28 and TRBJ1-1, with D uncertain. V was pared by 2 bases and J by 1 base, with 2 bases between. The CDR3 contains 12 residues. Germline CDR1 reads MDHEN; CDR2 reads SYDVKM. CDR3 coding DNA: TGTGCCAGCAGTTTACAGAACACTGAAGCTTTCTTT. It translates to CASSLQNTEAFF.

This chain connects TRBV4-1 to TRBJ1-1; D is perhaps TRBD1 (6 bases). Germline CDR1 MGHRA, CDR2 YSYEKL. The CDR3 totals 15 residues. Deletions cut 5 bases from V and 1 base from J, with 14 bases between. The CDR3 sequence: CASSGRQESNTEAFF. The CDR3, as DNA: TGCGCCAGCAGCGGGCGACAGGAATCGAACACTGAAGCTTTCTTT.

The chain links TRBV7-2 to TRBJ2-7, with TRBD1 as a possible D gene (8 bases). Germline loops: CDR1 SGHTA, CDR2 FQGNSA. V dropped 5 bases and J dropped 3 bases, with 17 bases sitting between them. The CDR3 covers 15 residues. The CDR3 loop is CASSIGQGGFYEQYF. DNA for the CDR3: TGTGCCAGCAGCATCGGACAGGGAGGGTTCTACGAGCAGTACTTC. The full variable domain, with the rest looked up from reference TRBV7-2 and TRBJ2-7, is GAGVSQSPSNKVTEKGKDVELRCDPISGHTALYWYRQSLGQGLEFLIYFQGNSAPDKSGLPSDRFSAERTGGSVSTLTIQRTQQEDSAVYLCASSIGQGGFYEQYFGPGTRLTVT.

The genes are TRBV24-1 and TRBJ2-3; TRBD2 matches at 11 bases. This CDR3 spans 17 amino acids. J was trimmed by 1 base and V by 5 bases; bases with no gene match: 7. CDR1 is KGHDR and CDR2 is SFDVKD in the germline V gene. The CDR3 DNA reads TGTGCCACCAGTGCTTTCGCTAGCGGGAGGCGCACAGATACGCAGTATTTT. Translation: CATSAFASGRRTDTQYF.

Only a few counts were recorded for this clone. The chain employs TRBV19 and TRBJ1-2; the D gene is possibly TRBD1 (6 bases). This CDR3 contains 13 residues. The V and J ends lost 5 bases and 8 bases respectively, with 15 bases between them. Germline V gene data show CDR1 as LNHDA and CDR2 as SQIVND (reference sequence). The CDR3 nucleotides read TGTGCCAGTAGTGCGACAGGTAGAGGAGGCTACACCTTC. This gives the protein CASSATGRGGYTF.

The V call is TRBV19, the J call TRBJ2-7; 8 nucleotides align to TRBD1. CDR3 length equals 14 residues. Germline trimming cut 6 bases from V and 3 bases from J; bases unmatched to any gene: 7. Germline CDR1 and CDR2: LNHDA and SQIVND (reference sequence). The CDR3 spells CASRGSGGDYEQYF. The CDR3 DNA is TGTGCCAGTAGGGGATCAGGGGGCGACTACGAGCAGTACTTC.

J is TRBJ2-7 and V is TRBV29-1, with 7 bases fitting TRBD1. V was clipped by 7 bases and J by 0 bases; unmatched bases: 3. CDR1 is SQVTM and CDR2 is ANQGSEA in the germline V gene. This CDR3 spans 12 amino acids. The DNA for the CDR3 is TGCAGCGCCCAGGGGGTCTCCTACGAGCAGTACTTC. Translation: CSAQGVSYEQYF.

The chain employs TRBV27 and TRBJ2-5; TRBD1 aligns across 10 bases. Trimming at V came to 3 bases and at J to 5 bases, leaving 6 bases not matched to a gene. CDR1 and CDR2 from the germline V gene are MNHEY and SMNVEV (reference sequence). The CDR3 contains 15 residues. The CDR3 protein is CASSFRQGAGETQYF. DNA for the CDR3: TGTGCCAGCAGTTTCAGACAGGGGGCGGGTGAGACCCAGTACTTC.

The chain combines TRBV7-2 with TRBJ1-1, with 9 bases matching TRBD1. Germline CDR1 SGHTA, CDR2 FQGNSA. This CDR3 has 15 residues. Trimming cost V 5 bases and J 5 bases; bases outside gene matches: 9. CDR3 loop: CASSPWGQGRTEAFF. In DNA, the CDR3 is TGTGCCAGCAGCCCATGGGGACAGGGACGGACTGAAGCTTTCTTT.

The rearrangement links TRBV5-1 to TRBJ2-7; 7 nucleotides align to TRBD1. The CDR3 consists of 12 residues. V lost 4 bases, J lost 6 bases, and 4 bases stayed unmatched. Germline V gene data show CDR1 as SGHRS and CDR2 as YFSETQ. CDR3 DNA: TGCGCCAGCAGCCGACAGGGTTCCGAGCAGTACTTC. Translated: CASSRQGSEQYF.

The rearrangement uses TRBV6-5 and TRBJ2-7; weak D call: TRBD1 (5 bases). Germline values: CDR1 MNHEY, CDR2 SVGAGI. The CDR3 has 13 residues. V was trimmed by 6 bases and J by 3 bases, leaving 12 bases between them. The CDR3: CASRQSGNYEQYF. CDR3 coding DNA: TGTGCCAGCAGGCAGTCAGGGAACTACGAGCAGTACTTC.

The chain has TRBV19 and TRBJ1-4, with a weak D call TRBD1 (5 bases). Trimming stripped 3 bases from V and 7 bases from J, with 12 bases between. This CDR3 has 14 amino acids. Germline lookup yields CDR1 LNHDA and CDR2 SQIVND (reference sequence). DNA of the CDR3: TGTGCCAGTAGTATCCGCAGGGATGTTGAAAAACTGTTTTTT. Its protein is CASSIRRDVEKLFF.

The CDR3 sequence: CASRTLQGALETQYF. Here the CDR3 DNA reads TGTGCCAGCAGGACCTTACAGGGGGCTTTGGAGACCCAGTACTTC. This chain uses TRBV6-5 with TRBJ2-5; 9 positions match TRBD1. Germline V gives CDR1 MNHEY, CDR2 SVGAGI. The CDR3 length is 15 residues. J lost 5 bases, V lost 6 bases, and 10 bases had no gene match.

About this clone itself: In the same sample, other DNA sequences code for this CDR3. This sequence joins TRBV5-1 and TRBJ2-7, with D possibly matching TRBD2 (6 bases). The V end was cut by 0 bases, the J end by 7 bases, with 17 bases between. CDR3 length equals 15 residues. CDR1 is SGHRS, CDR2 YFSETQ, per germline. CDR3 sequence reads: CASSLVVGGAGEQYF. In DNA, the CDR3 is TGCGCCAGCAGCTTGGTTGTGGGCGGGGCGGGGGAGCAGTACTTC.

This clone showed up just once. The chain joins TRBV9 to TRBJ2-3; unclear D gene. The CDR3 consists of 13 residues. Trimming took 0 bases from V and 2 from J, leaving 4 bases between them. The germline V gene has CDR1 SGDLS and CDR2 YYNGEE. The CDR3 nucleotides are TGTGCCAGCAGCGTAGCTCTCACAGATACGCAGTATTTT. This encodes CASSVALTDTQYF. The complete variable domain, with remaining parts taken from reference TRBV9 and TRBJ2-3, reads DSGVTQTPKHLITATGQRVTLRCSPRSGDLSVYWYQQSLDQGLQFLIQYYNGEERAKGNILERFSAQQFPDLHSELNLSSLELGDSALYFCASSVALTDTQYFGPGTRLTVL.

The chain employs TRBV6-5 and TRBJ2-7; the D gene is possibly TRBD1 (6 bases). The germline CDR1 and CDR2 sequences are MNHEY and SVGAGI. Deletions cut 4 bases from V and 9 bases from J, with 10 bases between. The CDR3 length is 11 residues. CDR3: CASSFGQRQYF. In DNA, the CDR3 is TGTGCCAGCAGTTTCGGACAGAGGCAGTACTTC.

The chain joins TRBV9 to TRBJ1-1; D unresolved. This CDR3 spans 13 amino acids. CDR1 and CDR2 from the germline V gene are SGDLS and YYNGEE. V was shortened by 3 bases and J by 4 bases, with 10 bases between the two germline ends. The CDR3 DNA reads TGTGCCAGCAGCGCCGCGGTGGGCACTGAAGCTTTCTTT. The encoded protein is CASSAAVGTEAFF.

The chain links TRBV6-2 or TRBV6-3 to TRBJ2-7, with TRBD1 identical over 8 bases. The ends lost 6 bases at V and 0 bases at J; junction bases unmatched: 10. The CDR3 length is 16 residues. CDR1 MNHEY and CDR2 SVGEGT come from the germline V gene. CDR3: CASSITGGVSSYEQYF. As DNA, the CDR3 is TGTGCCAGCAGCATTACAGGGGGAGTAAGCTCCTACGAGCAGTACTTC.

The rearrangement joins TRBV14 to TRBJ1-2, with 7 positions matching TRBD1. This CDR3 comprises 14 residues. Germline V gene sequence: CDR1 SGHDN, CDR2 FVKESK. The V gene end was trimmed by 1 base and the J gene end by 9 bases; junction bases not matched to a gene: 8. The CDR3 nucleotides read TGTGCCAGCAGCCAAGTGAACAGGGGAGGAAGCTACACCTTC. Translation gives CASSQVNRGGSYTF.

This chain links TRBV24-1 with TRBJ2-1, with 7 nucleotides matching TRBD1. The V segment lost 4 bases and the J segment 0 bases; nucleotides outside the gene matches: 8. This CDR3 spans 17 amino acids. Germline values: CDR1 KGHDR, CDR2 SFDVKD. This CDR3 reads CATSETQGIDSYNEQFF. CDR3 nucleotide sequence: TGTGCCACCAGTGAGACACAGGGGATCGACTCCTACAATGAGCAGTTCTTC.

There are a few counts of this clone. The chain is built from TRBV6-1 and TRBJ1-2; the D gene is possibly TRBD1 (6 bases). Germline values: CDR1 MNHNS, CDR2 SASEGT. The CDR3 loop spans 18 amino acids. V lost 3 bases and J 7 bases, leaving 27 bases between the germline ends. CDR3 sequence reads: CASSDWNLRGRGNSGYTF. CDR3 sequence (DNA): TGTGCCAGCAGTGACTGGAACCTTCGGGGGAGGGGGAATAGTGGCTACACCTTC.

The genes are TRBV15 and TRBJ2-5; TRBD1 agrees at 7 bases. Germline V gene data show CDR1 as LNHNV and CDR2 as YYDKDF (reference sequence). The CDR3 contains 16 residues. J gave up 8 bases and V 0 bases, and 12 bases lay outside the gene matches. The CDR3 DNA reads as TGTGCCACCAGCAGAGATCGGGGCAGGGGGTCCCGTACCCAGTACTTC. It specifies CATSRDRGRGSRTQYF. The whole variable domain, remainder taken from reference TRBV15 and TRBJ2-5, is DAMVIQNPRYQVTQFGKPVTLSCSQTLNHNVMYWYQQKSSQAPKLLFHYYDKDFNNEADTPDNFQSRRPNTSFCFLDIRSPGLGDTAMYLCATSRDRGRGSRTQYFGPGTRLLVL.

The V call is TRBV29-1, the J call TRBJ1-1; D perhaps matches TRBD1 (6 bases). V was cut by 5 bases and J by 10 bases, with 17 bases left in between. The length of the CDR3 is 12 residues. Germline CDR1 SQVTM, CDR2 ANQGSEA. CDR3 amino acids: CSVTRSGVGAFF. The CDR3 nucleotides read TGCAGCGTTACCCGGTCAGGGGTGGGAGCTTTCTTT.